The 19 T cell receptor beta chains presented below share a single source sample, sequenced in a study of response to subunit inactivated influenza vaccine. MiXCR was run by TCRdb on the RT-PCR reads, yielding one entry per CDR3 protein. The sample includes hundreds of thousands of distinct CDR3 sequences, around 25% of them seen just once. Sample: CD4+ T cells sorted from PBMCs, taken roughly 5 days after vaccination. These receptors were collected from a man between 50 and 59 years old who received an inactivated influenza vaccine.

Only a few counts were recorded for this clonotype. The rearrangement uses TRBV27 and TRBJ1-1; unclear D gene. This CDR3 comprises 13 residues. V lost 6 bases and J 2 bases, leaving 10 bases between the germline ends. CDR1 is MNHEY, CDR2 SMNVEV, per germline (reference sequence). Here the CDR3 reads CASSPWGNTEAFF. Written as DNA, the CDR3 is TGTGCCAGCAGCCCCTGGGGAAACACTGAAGCTTTCTTT.

The chain joins TRBV15 to TRBJ2-5; either TRBD1 or TRBD2 may fit D (5 bases each). This CDR3 is 15 amino acids long. The V end lost 1 base, the J end lost 9 bases, and 18 bases lay between the germline ends. Germline values: CDR1 LNHNV, CDR2 YYDKDF (reference sequence). This chain's CDR3 is CATSRGGRVEVSQYF. In nucleotides, the CDR3 is TGTGCCACCAGCAGAGGGGGACGGGTCGAGGTGTCCCAGTACTTC.

This clonotype has just a few counts. V is TRBV12-3 or TRBV12-4 and J is TRBJ1-5; D gene unclear. The CDR3 extends over 13 amino acids. Trimming left V 2 bases short and J 3 bases short, with 5 bases between. The CDR3 sequence: CASSLLFNQPQHF. For the CDR3, the DNA is TGTGCCAGCAGTTTACTCTTCAATCAGCCCCAGCATTTT.

The chain recombines TRBV20-1 with TRBJ2-5; D remains unclear. The CDR3 consists of 12 residues. Per the germline V gene, CDR1 is DFQATT and CDR2 is SNEGSKA (reference sequence). Trimming stripped 4 bases from V and 4 bases from J, with 10 bases between. The CDR3 here is CSATPNVETQYF. Here the CDR3 DNA reads TGCAGTGCTACGCCAAACGTAGAGACCCAGTACTTC.

This clonotype has just one count. This sequence joins TRBV20-1 and TRBJ2-3, with 8 positions matching TRBD1. The CDR3 is made up of 15 amino acids. Unmatched junction bases numbered 4, after V lost 0 bases and J lost 2 bases. The germline V gene encodes CDR1 DFQATT and CDR2 SNEGSKA (reference sequence). CDR3 nucleotides: TGCAGTGCTAGAGACCGGACAGGGTACACAGATACGCAGTATTTT. Its protein product is CSARDRTGYTDTQYF.

This clonotype was found a few times. The chain recombines TRBV27 with TRBJ2-3; D gene ambiguous. V was pared by 3 bases and J by 3 bases, with 7 bases between. The CDR3 is 13 residues long. Germline V gives CDR1 MNHEY, CDR2 SMNVEV (reference sequence). CDR3 bases: TGTGCCAGCAGTTTGCAAGCAACAGATACGCAGTATTTT. This translates into CASSLQATDTQYF.

Ten or more counts support this clonotype. The chain links TRBV29-1 to TRBJ2-1; 8 bases align to TRBD1. In germline, CDR1 is SQVTM, CDR2 ANQGSEA. The trim removed 4 bases at V and 5 bases at J, leaving 10 bases unmatched. The CDR3 is made up of 15 amino acids. CDR3 sequence reads: CSVGRGPGINNEQFF. In DNA form, the CDR3 reads TGCAGCGTTGGCAGGGGGCCGGGGATCAACAATGAGCAGTTCTTC.

This clonotype occurred many times. The genes are TRBV20-1 and TRBJ1-5; D remains unclear. The germline gives CDR1 DFQATT, CDR2 SNEGSKA (reference sequence). V lost 3 bases and J 7 bases, leaving 13 bases between the germline ends. The CDR3 extends over 13 amino acids. This CDR3 reads CSASIGKGQPQHF. CDR3 coding DNA: TGCAGTGCTAGTATAGGGAAGGGACAGCCCCAGCATTTT.

This clonotype has just a few counts. This chain links TRBV5-1 with TRBJ2-1; D may be TRBD1 (7 bases). The germline V gene encodes CDR1 SGHRS and CDR2 YFSETQ. The V end lost 0 bases, the J end lost 7 bases, and 17 bases lay between the germline ends. The CDR3 covers 16 residues. The CDR3 region is CASSLGPYRGGNEQFF. CDR3 DNA sequence: TGCGCCAGCAGCTTGGGACCCTACAGGGGAGGTAATGAGCAGTTCTTC.

This rearrangement joins TRBV20-1 to TRBJ2-7, with a possible D match to TRBD2 (6 bases). Trimming removed 1 base at V and 2 bases at J, with 15 bases between. CDR3 size: 15 residues. Germline assignment: CDR1 DFQATT and CDR2 SNEGSKA (reference sequence). The CDR3 loop reads CSARALDIAAYEQYF. The CDR3 coding sequence is TGCAGTGCTAGAGCTCTGGACATAGCGGCCTACGAGCAGTACTTC.

Regarding this clonotype: One junction end does not reproduce the germline sequence, and a read error may be involved. V gene TRBV20-1 combines with J gene TRBJ2-1, with 14 bases fitting TRBD2. Germline assignment: CDR1 DFQATT and CDR2 SNEGSKA (reference sequence). This CDR3 contains 17 residues. The CDR3 region is CCASVTSGRGAPNEQFF. The CDR3 bases are TGCTGTGCTAGCGTGACTAGCGGGAGGGGTGCGCCCAATGAGCAGTTCTTC.

This clonotype was counted between two and nine times. The rearrangement uses TRBV29-1 and TRBJ2-3; no reliable D call. The CDR3 has 15 residues. Per germline, CDR1 SQVTM and CDR2 ANQGSEA. V dropped 2 bases and J dropped 4 bases, with 16 bases sitting between them. This CDR3 is CSVERTDPLADTQYF. As DNA, the CDR3 is TGCAGCGTTGAACGGACGGACCCTCTGGCAGATACGCAGTATTTT.

V is TRBV15 and J is TRBJ1-6, with D uncertain. The CDR3 totals 15 residues. The V end was cut by 0 bases, the J end by 9 bases, with 12 bases between. The V gene's germline CDR1 is LNHNV and CDR2 YYDKDF (reference sequence). In nucleotides, the CDR3 is TGTGCCACCAGCAGAGATTTGGCAGCCCCTTCACCCCTCCACTTT. Its translation: CATSRDLAAPSPLHF.

This chain connects TRBV29-1 to TRBJ2-2; 8 positions agree with TRBD1. V shed 6 bases and J 6 bases; nucleotides not matched to a gene: 9. Germline CDR1 is SQVTM and CDR2 is ANQGSEA. The CDR3 is 14 amino acids. The CDR3 sequence: CSVRGQGDAGELFF. The CDR3 region has the DNA TGCAGCGTCCGCGGACAGGGAGATGCCGGGGAGCTGTTTTTT.

This clonotype was observed a handful of times. This sequence joins TRBV4-1 and TRBJ2-3, with 7 positions matching TRBD2. With V trimmed by 2 bases and J by 2 bases, 13 bases remained unmatched. This CDR3 contains 18 residues. The germline V gene encodes CDR1 MGHRA and CDR2 YSYEKL. The CDR3, as DNA: TGCGCCAGCAGCCAAAAAGGAGGGTTTGGGGGGGTCACAGATACGCAGTATTTT. This gives the protein CASSQKGGFGGVTDTQYF.

This clonotype came up a few times. The chain couples TRBV18 to TRBJ2-7, with TRBD1 matching 7 bases. Germline lookup yields CDR1 KGHSH and CDR2 LQKENI. Trimming at V came to 2 bases and at J to 3 bases, leaving 7 bases not matched to a gene. The CDR3 covers 15 residues. The CDR3 nucleotides are TGTGCCAGCTCACCAGTCAGGACAGGTTTCTACGAGCAGTACTTC. Amino acid sequence: CASSPVRTGFYEQYF.

The rearrangement joins TRBV5-1 to TRBJ2-1, with 16 bases fitting TRBD2. With 4 bases clipped from V and 7 bases from J, the junction kept 8 bases outside the gene matches. CDR1 and CDR2 (germline): SGHRS, YFSETQ. CDR3 length: 17 amino acids. In nucleotides, the CDR3 is TGCGCCAGCAGCACCGGGACTAGCGGGGGGGCGAAAAATGAGCAGTTCTTC. Translation: CASSTGTSGGAKNEQFF. Full variable domain (remainder filled in from reference TRBV5-1 and TRBJ2-1): KAGVTQTPRYLIKTRGQQVTLSCSPISGHRSVSWYQQTPGQGLQFLFEYFSETQRNKGNFPGRFSGRQFSNSRSEMNVSTLELGDSALYLCASSTGTSGGAKNEQFFGPGTRLTVL.

This clonotype was seen a few times. This chain uses TRBV24-1 with TRBJ2-3; D is unresolved. This CDR3 is built from 14 residues. Germline loops: CDR1 KGHDR, CDR2 SFDVKD. Trimming stripped 1 base from V and 2 bases from J, with 6 bases between. CDR3 bases: TGTGCCACCAGTGATTTAAGTTTCACAGATACGCAGTATTTT. Protein product: CATSDLSFTDTQYF.

V gene TRBV5-1 combines with J gene TRBJ2-2, with TRBD2 matching over 16 bases. Germline-derived CDR1 and CDR2 are SGHRS and YFSETQ. Trimming cost V 0 bases and J 4 bases; bases outside gene matches: 3. The CDR3 consists of 18 residues. The CDR3: CASSLAGTSGRATGELFF. The CDR3 bases are TGCGCCAGCAGCTTGGCCGGGACTAGCGGGAGGGCCACCGGGGAGCTGTTTTTT.